Below, one T cell receptor beta chain is given with its context. The antigen remains undetermined. This entry belongs to a study of shared clonotypes between healthy human individuals. Study-level points and caveats: Generation probabilities were higher for clonotypes shared across all four sorted-subset donors than for unshared ones. Clonotype sharing across a few donors was observed for around 5% of naive CD4 clonotypes.

Germline CDR1 is SGHRS and CDR2 is YFSETQ. Trimming removed 3 bases from V and 3 bases from J, with 10 bases in between. The CDR3 extends over 13 amino acids. Sequencing used immunoSEQ multiplex PCR; TCRdb keeps in-frame clones, though not all of them. This table holds over 2 million clones, about 95% found once. CD8 cells classed as naive were CD45RO-negative and positively selected for CCR7, excluding terminally differentiated effector memory CD45RA+ cells. Sample: naive CD8+ T cells sorted from blood. V is TRBV5-1 and J is TRBJ2-7; D remains ambiguous. The clonotype comes from a man in his late teens or twenties in good health. This chain's CDR3 is CASSSDGIYEQYF. Here the CDR3 DNA reads TGCGCCAGCAGCTCTGACGGAATCTACGAGCAGTACTTC.